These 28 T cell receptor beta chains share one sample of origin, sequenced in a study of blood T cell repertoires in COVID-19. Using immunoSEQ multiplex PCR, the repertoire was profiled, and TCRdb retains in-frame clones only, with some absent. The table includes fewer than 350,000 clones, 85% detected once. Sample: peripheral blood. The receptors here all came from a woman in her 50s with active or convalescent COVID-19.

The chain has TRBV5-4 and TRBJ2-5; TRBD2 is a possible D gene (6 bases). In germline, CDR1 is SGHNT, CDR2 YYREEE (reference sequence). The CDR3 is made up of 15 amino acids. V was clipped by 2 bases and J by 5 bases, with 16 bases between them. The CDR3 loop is CASSFEPGVVETQYF. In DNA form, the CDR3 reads TGTGCCAGCAGCTTCGAGCCGGGGGTGGTGGAGACCCAGTACTTC.

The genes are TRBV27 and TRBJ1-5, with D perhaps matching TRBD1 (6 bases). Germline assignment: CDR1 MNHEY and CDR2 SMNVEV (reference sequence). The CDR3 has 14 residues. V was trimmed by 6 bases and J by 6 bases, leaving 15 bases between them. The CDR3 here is CASSLTGHGQPQHF. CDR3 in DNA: TGTGCCAGCAGCCTAACAGGGCATGGTCAGCCCCAGCATTTT.

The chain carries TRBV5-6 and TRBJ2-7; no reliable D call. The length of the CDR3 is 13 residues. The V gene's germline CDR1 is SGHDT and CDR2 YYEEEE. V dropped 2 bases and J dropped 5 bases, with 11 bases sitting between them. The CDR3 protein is CASSFAASDEQYF. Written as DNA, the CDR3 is TGTGCCAGCAGCTTCGCGGCGTCCGACGAGCAGTACTTC.

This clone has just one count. CDR3 nucleotide sequence: TGTGCCAGCAGCCGGGGGGCTAGCGGGAGTACAGATACGCAGTATTTT. This translates into CASSRGASGSTDTQYF. This sequence joins TRBV4-2 and TRBJ2-3; TRBD2 matches 10 bases. V shed 4 bases and J 3 bases; nucleotides not matched to a gene: 7. This CDR3 is built from 16 residues. Germline V gives CDR1 LGHNA, CDR2 YNFKEQ.

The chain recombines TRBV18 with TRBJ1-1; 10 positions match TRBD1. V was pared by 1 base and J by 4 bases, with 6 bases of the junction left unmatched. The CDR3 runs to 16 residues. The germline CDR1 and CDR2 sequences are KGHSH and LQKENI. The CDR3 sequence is CASSPRRTGGGTEAFF. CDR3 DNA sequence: TGTGCCAGCTCACCACGGAGGACAGGGGGAGGCACTGAAGCTTTCTTT.

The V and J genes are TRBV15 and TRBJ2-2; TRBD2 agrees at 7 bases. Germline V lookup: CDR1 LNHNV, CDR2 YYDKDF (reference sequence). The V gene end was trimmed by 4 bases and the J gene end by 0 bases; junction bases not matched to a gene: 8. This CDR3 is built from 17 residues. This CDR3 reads CATSTIGLVANTGELFF. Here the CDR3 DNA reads TGTGCCACCAGCACCATAGGACTAGTCGCGAACACCGGGGAGCTGTTTTTT.

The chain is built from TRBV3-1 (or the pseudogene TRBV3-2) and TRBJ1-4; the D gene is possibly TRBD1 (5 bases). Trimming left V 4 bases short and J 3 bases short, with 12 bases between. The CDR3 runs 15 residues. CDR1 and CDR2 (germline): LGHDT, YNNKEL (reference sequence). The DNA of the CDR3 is TGTGCCAGCAGCCCTACAGGCACTCCTAATGAAAAACTGTTTTTT. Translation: CASSPTGTPNEKLFF.

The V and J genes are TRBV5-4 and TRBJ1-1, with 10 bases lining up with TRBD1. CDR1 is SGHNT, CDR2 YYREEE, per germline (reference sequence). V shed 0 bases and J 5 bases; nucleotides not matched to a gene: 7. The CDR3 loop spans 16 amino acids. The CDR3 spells CASSLGQGAGWTEAFF. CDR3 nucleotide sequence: TGTGCCAGCAGCTTGGGACAGGGGGCAGGATGGACTGAAGCTTTCTTT.

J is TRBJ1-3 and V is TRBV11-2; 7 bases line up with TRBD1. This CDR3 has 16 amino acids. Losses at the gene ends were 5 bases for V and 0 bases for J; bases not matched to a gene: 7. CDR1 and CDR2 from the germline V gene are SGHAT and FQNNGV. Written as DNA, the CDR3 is TGTGCCAGCAGCACATACCGGGACAGCTCTGGAAACACCATATATTTT. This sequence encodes CASSTYRDSSGNTIYF.

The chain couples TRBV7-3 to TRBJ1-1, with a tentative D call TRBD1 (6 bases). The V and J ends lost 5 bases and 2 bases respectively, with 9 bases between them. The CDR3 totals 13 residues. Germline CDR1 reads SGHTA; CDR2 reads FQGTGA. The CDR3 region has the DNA TGTGCCAGCAGCGAACAGGGTAACACTGAAGCTTTCTTT. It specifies CASSEQGNTEAFF.

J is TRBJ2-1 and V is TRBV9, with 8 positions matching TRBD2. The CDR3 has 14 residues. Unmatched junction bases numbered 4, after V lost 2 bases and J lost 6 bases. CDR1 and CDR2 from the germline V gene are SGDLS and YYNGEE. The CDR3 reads CASSVGLASNEQFF. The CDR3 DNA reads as TGTGCCAGCAGCGTCGGACTAGCATCCAATGAGCAGTTCTTC. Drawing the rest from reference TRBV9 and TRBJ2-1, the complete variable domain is DSGVTQTPKHLITATGQRVTLRCSPRSGDLSVYWYQQSLDQGLQFLIQYYNGEERAKGNILERFSAQQFPDLHSELNLSSLELGDSALYFCASSVGLASNEQFFGPGTRLTVL.

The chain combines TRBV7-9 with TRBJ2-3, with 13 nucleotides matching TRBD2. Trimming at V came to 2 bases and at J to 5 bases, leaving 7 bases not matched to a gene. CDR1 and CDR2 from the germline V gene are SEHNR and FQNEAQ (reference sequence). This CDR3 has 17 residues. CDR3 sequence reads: CASSLPGLAGEGDTQYF. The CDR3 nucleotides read TGTGCCAGCAGCTTACCTGGACTAGCGGGAGAGGGAGATACGCAGTATTTT. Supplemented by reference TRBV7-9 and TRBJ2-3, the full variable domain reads DTGVSQNPRHKITKRGQNVTFRCDPISEHNRLYWYRQTLGQGPEFLTYFQNEAQLEKSRLLSDRFSAERPKGSFSTLEIQRTEQGDSAMYLCASSLPGLAGEGDTQYFGPGTRLTVL.

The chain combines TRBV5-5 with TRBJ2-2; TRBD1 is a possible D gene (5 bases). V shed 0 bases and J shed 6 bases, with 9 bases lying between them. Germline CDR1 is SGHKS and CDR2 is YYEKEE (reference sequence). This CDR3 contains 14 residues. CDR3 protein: CASSLGLQAGELFF. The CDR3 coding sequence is TGTGCCAGCAGCTTGGGGTTACAGGCCGGGGAGCTGTTTTTT.

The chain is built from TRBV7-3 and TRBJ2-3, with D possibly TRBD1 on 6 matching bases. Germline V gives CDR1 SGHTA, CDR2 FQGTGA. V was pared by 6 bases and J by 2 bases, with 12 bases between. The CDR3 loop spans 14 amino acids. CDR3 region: CASSRRGHTDTQYF. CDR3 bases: TGTGCCAGCAGTCGTCGGGGACACACAGATACGCAGTATTTT.

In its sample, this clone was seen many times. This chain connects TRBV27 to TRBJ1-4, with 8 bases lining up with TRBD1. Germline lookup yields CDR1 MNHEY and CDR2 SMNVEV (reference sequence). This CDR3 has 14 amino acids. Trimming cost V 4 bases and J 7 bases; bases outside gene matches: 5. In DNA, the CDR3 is TGTGCCAGCAGTTCGGCCGGGACAGGTGAAAAACTGTTTTTT. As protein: CASSSAGTGEKLFF.

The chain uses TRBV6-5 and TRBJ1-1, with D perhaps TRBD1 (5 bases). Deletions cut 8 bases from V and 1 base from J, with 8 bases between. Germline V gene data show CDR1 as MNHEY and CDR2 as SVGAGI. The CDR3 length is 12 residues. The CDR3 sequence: CASGRGNTEAFF. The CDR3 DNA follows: TGTGCCAGCGGGAGGGGGAACACTGAAGCTTTCTTT.

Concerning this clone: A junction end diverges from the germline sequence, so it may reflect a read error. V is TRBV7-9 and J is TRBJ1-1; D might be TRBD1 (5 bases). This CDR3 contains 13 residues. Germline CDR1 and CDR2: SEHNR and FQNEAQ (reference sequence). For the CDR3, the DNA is TGTGCCGGCAGCTTAGAAGGGGCCACTGAAGCTTTCTTT. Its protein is CAGSLEGATEAFF.

In DNA form, the CDR3 reads TGTGCCAGCAGCCCCCGGGGGGCGAGAGCTGGAAACACCATATATTTT. Amino acid sequence: CASSPRGARAGNTIYF. The J gene is TRBJ1-3, the V gene TRBV3-1 (or the pseudogene TRBV3-2); TRBD1 is a possible D gene (6 bases). V shed 4 bases and J shed 2 bases, with 15 bases lying between them. Germline V gene lookup returns CDR1 LGHDT and CDR2 YNNKEL (reference sequence). This CDR3 spans 16 amino acids.

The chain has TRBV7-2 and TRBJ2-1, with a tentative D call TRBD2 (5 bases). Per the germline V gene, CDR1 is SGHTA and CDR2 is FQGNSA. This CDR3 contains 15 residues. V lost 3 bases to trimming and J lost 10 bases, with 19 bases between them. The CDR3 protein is CASSLPLASLREQFF. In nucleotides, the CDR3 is TGTGCCAGCAGCTTGCCCCTAGCTTCTCTTAGGGAGCAGTTCTTC. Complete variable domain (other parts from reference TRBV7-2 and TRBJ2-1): GAGVSQSPSNKVTEKGKDVELRCDPISGHTALYWYRQSLGQGLEFLIYFQGNSAPDKSGLPSDRFSAERTGGSVSTLTIQRTQQEDSAVYLCASSLPLASLREQFFGPGTRLTVL.

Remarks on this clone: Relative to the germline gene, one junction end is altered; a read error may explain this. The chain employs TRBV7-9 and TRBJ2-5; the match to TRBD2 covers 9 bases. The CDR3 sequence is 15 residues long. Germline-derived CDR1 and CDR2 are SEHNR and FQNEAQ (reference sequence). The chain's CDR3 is CASLQTSGNQEIQYF. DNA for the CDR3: TGTGCCAGCTTACAGACTAGCGGTAACCAAGAGATCCAGTACTTC.

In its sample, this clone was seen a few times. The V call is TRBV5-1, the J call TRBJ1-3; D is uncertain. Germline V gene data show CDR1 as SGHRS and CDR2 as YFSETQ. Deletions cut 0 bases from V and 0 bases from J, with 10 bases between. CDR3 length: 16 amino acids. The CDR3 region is CASSLDGLLSGNTIYF. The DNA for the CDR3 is TGCGCCAGCAGCTTGGACGGACTACTCTCTGGAAACACCATATATTTT. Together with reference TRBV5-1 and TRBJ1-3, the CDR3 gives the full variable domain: KAGVTQTPRYLIKTRGQQVTLSCSPISGHRSVSWYQQTPGQGLQFLFEYFSETQRNKGNFPGRFSGRQFSNSRSEMNVSTLELGDSALYLCASSLDGLLSGNTIYFGEGSWLTVV.

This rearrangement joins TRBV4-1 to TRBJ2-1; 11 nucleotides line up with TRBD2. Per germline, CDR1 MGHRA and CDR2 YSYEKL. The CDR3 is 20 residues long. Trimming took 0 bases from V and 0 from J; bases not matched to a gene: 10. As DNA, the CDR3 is TGCGCCAGCAGCCAAGAACATGCGGGACTAGCGGCTAGCTCCTACAATGAGCAGTTCTTC. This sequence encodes CASSQEHAGLAASSYNEQFF.

The CDR3 nucleotides are TGCGCCAGCAGCCTTACCGGGACAGGGGTAGGATCCCCCTACGAGCAGTACTTC. Translation gives CASSLTGTGVGSPYEQYF. This chain uses TRBV4-1 with TRBJ2-7, with 10 bases matching TRBD1. The CDR3 sequence is 18 residues long. V shed 4 bases, J shed 2 bases, and the junction held 14 bases outside the gene matches. Germline values: CDR1 MGHRA, CDR2 YSYEKL.

As DNA, the CDR3 is TGTGCCAGCAGCCCCGGGAGGGGAGACAATGAGCAGTTCTTC. It is translated as CASSPGRGDNEQFF. The chain links TRBV7-6 to TRBJ2-1; 8 nucleotides align to TRBD2. Germline-derived CDR1 and CDR2 are SGHVS and FNYEAQ. The CDR3 runs to 14 residues. The ends lost 5 bases at V and 5 bases at J; junction bases unmatched: 5.

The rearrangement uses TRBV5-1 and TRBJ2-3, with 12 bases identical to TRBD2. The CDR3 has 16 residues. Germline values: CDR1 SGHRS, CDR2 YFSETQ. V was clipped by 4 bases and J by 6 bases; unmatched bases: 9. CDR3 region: CASSHGLAGPPDTQYF. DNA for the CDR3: TGCGCCAGCAGCCACGGACTAGCGGGACCCCCGGATACGCAGTATTTT.

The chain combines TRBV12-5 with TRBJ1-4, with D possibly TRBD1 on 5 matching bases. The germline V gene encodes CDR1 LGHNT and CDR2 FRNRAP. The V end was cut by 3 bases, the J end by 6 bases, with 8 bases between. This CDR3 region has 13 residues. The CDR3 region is CASGFPGDEKLFF. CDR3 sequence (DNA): TGTGCTAGTGGTTTCCCGGGGGATGAAAAACTGTTTTTT. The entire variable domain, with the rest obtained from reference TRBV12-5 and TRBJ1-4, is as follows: DARVTQTPRHKVTEMGQEVTMRCQPILGHNTVFWYRQTMMQGLELLAYFRNRAPLDDSGMPKDRFSAEMPDATLATLKIQPSEPRDSAVYFCASGFPGDEKLFFGSGTQLSVL.

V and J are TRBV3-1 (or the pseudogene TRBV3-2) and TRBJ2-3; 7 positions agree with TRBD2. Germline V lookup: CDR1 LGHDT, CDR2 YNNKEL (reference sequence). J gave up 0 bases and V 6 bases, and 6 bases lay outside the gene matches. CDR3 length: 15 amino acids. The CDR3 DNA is TGTGCCAGCAGTGGGGAGGGAGCTAGCACAGATACGCAGTATTTT. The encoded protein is CASSGEGASTDTQYF.

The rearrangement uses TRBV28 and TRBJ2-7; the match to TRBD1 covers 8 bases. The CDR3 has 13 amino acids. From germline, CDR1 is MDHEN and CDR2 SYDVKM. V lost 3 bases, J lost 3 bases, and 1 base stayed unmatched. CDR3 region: CASSFDRGYEQYF. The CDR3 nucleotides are TGTGCCAGCAGTTTCGACAGGGGCTACGAGCAGTACTTC.